These T cell receptor beta chains were read from a single sample in a study of blood T cell repertoires in COVID-19. Profiling relied on immunoSEQ multiplex PCR, and the TCRdb table lists in-frame clones only, not all of them. The table has 95,000 to 150,000 clones, 84% seen once. The sample was PBMCs or T cells enriched from blood (not recorded which). All receptors come from a woman aged 30 to 39 who had recovered from COVID-19. Each CDR3 is given with its conserved first and last residue. A D gene is named only where the DNA matches it firmly. Clone size, where shown, is once, few, many, or a class for clones that have expanded.

abundance | d_gene | j_gene | v_gene | CDR3aa | CDR3nt
. | TRBD1 | TRBJ2-5 | TRBV27 | CASSPGQGQGTQYF | TGTGCCAGCAGTCCCGGACAGGGCCAAGGGACCCAGTACTTC
. | . | TRBJ2-7 | TRBV6-5 | CASSPGLYYEQYF | TGTGCCAGCAGTCCCGGACTCTACTACGAGCAGTACTTC
. | TRBD1 | TRBJ2-2 | TRBV7-2 | CASSFGTGANTGELFF | TGTGCCAGCAGCTTTGGGACAGGGGCGAACACCGGGGAGCTGTTTTTT
. | TRBD1 | TRBJ2-3 | TRBV6-6 | CASSLSGTGSTDTQYF | TGTGCCAGCAGCTTATCCGGGACAGGGAGCACAGATACGCAGTATTTT
. | . | TRBJ2-1 | TRBV30 | CAWSVRSEQFF | TGTGCCTGGAGTGTACGTAGTGAGCAGTTCTTC
. | TRBD1 | TRBJ1-2 | TRBV30 | CAWSRRGLGYGYTF | TGTGCCTGGAGTCGCAGGGGGCTGGGGTATGGCTACACCTTC
. | . | TRBJ2-5 | TRBV11-2 | CASSRDIRETQYF | TGTGCCAGCAGCCGGGACATCCGGGAGACCCAGTACTTC
. | TRBD2 | TRBJ2-1 | TRBV11-2 | CASSIRPSLAGGMSNEQFF | TGTGCCAGCAGTATCCGGCCGAGCCTAGCGGGAGGTATGTCCAATGAGCAGTTCTTC
. | . | TRBJ1-4 | TRBV25-1 | CASAGARHEKLFF | TGTGCCAGCGCAGGGGCGCGCCATGAAAAACTGTTTTTT
. | . | TRBJ2-7 | TRBV28 | CASSFRLRVLSYEQYF | TGTGCCAGCAGTTTCCGTCTCCGGGTCCTTTCCTACGAGCAGTACTTC
few | TRBD1 | TRBJ2-1 | TRBV28 | CASSVPTGRNEQFF | TGTGCCAGCAGTGTCCCGACAGGGCGAAATGAGCAGTTCTTC
few | TRBD2 | TRBJ2-7 | TRBV5-5 | CASSLEGLAGNYEQYF | TGTGCCAGCAGCTTGGAGGGACTAGCGGGAAACTACGAGCAGTACTTC
. | . | TRBJ2-1 | TRBV4-3 | CASSQDWTAYNEQFF | TGCGCCAGCAGCCAAGATTGGACAGCCTACAATGAGCAGTTCTTC
. | TRBD1 | TRBJ1-5 | TRBV7-2 | CASSLDRGRNQPQHF | TGTGCCAGCAGCTTAGACAGGGGGCGCAATCAGCCCCAGCATTTT
. | . | TRBJ1-6 | TRBV7-2 | CASSFRPAENSPLHF | TGTGCCAGCAGCTTTCGACCAGCGGAGAATTCACCCCTCCACTTT
. | . | TRBJ2-1 | TRBV21-1 | CASSKDGTGVKNEQFF | TGTGCCAGCAGCAAAGACGGGACAGGGGTAAAGAATGAGCAGTTCTTC
. | . | TRBJ2-2 | TRBV4-2 | CASSQDPTGVLTGELFF | TGTGCCAGCAGCCAAGATCCAACCGGGGTGTTGACCGGGGAGCTGTTTTTT
. | . | TRBJ1-5 | TRBV7-2 | CASSPAGEGQPQHF | TGTGCCAGCAGCCCAGCCGGGGAGGGTCAGCCCCAGCATTTT
. | . | TRBJ1-1 | TRBV29-1 | CSVWLRVQNTEAFF | TGCAGCGTCTGGCTTCGTGTCCAGAACACTGAAGCTTTCTTT
. | TRBD1 | TRBJ1-4 | TRBV28 | CASSMDRGPLTNEKLFF | TGTGCCAGCAGTATGGACAGGGGGCCCTTAACTAATGAAAAACTGTTTTTT